The next 2 T cell receptor beta chains were all read from a single sample in a study of T cell responses to AZD1222 COVID-19 vaccine. TCRdb's copy holds only in-frame clones and misses some; the assay was immunoSEQ multiplex PCR. The table records about 94,000 clones, more than 70% of them present only once. Sequencing was performed on peripheral blood, taken on day 0 of AZD1222 vaccination. The receptors stem from an adult in good health.

This clone was recorded a few times. The CDR3 is CASSLEGRFSAQPYEQYF. The DNA of the CDR3 is TGCGCCAGCAGCTTGGAAGGGCGCTTCTCAGCACAGCCTTACGAGCAGTACTTC. The chain links TRBV5-1 to TRBJ2-7; no firm D call. Trimming left V 0 bases short and J 4 bases short, with 23 bases between. This CDR3 spans 18 amino acids. Germline V CDR1 and CDR2: SGHRS, YFSETQ.

The chain employs TRBV5-1 and TRBJ2-3, with a tentative D call TRBD2 (5 bases). CDR1 and CDR2 from the germline V gene are SGHRS and YFSETQ. Between the trimmed V and J ends, which lost 4 bases and 2 bases, there was a span of 11 bases. The length of the CDR3 is 14 residues. The CDR3 DNA sequence: TGCGCCAGCAGCGCGGGCGGTTACACAGATACGCAGTATTTT. Translated: CASSAGGYTDTQYF.